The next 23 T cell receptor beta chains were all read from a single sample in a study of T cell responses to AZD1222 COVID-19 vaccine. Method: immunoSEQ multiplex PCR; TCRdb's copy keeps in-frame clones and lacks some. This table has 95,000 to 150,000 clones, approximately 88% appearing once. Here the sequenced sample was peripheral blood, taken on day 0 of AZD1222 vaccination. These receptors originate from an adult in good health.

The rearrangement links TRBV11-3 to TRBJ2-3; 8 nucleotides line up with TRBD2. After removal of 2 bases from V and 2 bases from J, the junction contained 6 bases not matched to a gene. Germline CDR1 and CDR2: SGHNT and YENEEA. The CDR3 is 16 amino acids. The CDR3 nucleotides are TGTGCCAGCAGCTTAAGGCCGGGAGGGTACACAGATACGCAGTATTTT. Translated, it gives CASSLRPGGYTDTQYF.

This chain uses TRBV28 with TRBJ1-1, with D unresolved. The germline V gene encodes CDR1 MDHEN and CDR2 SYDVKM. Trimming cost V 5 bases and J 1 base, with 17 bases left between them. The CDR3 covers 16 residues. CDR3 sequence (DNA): TGTGCCAGCAGTCCGGACCTATACCGTCGGAACACTGAAGCTTTCTTT. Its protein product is CASSPDLYRRNTEAFF.

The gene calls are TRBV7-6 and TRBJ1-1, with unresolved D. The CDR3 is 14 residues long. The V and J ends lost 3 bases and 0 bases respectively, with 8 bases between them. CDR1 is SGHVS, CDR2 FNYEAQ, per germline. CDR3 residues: CASSLKRMNTEAFF. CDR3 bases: TGTGCCAGCAGCTTGAAGAGAATGAACACTGAAGCTTTCTTT. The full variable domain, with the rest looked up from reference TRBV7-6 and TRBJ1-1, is GAGVSQSPRYKVTKRGQDVALRCDPISGHVSLYWYRQALGQGPEFLTYFNYEAQQDKSGLPNDRFSAERPEGSISTLTIQRTEQRDSAMYRCASSLKRMNTEAFFGQGTRLTVV.

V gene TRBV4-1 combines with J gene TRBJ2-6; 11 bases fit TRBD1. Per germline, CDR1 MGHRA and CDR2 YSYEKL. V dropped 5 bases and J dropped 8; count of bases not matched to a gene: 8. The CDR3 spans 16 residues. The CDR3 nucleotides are TGCGCCAGCAGCGGCTACGGGACAGGGGGTACCAACGTCCTGACTTTC. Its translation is CASSGYGTGGTNVLTF.

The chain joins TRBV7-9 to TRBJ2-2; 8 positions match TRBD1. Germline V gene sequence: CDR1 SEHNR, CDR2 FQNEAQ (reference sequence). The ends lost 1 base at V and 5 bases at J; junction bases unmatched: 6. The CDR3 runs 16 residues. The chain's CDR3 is CASSLGPGGLTGELFF. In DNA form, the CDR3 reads TGTGCCAGCAGCTTAGGGCCAGGGGGCCTGACCGGGGAGCTGTTTTTT. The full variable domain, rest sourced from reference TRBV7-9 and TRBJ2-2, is DTGVSQNPRHKITKRGQNVTFRCDPISEHNRLYWYRQTLGQGPEFLTYFQNEAQLEKSRLLSDRFSAERPKGSFSTLEIQRTEQGDSAMYLCASSLGPGGLTGELFFGEGSRLTVL.

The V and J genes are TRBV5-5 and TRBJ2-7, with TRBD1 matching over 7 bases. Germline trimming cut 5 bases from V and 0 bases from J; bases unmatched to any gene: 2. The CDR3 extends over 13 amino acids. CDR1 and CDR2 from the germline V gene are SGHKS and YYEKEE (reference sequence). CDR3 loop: CASRGTASYEQYF. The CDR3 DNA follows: TGTGCCAGCAGGGGGACAGCCTCCTACGAGCAGTACTTC. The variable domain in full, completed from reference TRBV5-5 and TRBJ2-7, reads DAGVTQSPTHLIKTRGQQVTLRCSPISGHKSVSWYQQVLGQGPQFIFQYYEKEERGRGNFPDRFSARQFPNYSSELNVNALLLGDSALYLCASRGTASYEQYFGPGTRLTVT.

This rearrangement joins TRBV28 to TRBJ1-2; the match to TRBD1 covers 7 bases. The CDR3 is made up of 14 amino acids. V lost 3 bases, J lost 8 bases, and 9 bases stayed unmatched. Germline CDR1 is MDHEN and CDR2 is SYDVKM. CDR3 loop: CASSFGNRGRGYTF. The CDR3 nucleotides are TGTGCCAGCAGTTTTGGGAACAGGGGTCGAGGCTACACCTTC.

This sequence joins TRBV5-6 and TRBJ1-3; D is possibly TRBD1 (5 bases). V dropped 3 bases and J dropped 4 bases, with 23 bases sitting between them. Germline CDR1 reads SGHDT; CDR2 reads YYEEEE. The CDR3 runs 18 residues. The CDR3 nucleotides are TGTGCCAGCAGCTGGGGCCGCGGGCAGCGCCGGACCGGAAACACCATATATTTT. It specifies CASSWGRGQRRTGNTIYF.

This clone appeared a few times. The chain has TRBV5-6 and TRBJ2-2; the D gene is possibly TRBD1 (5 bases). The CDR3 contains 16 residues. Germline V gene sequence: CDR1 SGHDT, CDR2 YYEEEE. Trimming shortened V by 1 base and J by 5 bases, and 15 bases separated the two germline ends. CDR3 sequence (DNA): TGTGCCAGCAGCTTGTTCGGCAGGGCGACGACCGGGGAGCTGTTTTTT. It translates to CASSLFGRATTGELFF.

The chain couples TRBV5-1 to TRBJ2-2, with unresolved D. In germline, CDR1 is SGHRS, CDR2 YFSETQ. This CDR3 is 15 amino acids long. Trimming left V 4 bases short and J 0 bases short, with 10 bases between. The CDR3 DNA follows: TGCGCCAGCAGCAATTCTAACGCGAACACCGGGGAGCTGTTTTTT. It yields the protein CASSNSNANTGELFF.

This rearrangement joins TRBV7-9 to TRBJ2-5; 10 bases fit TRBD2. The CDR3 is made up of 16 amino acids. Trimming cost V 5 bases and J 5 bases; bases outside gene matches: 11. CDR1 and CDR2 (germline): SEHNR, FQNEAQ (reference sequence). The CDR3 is CASSSSSGGEFETQYF. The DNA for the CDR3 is TGTGCCAGCAGCAGCTCTAGCGGGGGCGAATTCGAGACCCAGTACTTC.

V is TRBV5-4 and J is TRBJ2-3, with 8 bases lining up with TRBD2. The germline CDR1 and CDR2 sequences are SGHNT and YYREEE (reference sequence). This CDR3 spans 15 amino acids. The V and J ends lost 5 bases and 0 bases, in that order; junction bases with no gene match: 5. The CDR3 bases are TGTGCCAGCAGGAACGCGGGAGGAAGCACAGATACGCAGTATTTT. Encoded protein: CASRNAGGSTDTQYF.

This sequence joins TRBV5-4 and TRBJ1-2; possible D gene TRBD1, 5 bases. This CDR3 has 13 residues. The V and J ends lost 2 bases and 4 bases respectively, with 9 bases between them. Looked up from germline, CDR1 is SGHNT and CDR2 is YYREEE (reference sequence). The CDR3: CASSLQARYGYTF. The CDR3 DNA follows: TGTGCCAGCAGCTTACAGGCGCGCTATGGCTACACCTTC.

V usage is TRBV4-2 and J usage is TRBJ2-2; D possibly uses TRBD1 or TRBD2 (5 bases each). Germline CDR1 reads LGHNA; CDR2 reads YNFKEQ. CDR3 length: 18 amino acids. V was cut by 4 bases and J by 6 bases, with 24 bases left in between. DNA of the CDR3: TGTGCCAGCAGCCTTGGGGCGGGCTCGGCTAGCCACGCCGGGGAGCTGTTTTTT. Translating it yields CASSLGAGSASHAGELFF.

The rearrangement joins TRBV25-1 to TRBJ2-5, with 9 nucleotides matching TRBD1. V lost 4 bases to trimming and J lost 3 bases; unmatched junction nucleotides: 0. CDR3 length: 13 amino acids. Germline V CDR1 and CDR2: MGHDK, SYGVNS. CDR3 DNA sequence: TGTGCCAGCAGTGGGACAGGGGAAGAGACCCAGTACTTC. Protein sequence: CASSGTGEETQYF.

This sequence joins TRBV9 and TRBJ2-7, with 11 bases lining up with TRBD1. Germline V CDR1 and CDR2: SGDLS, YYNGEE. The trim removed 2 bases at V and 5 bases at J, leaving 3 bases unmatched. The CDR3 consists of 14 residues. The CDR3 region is CASSVRGQGDEQYF. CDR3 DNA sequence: TGTGCCAGCAGCGTTCGGGGACAGGGGGACGAGCAGTACTTC.

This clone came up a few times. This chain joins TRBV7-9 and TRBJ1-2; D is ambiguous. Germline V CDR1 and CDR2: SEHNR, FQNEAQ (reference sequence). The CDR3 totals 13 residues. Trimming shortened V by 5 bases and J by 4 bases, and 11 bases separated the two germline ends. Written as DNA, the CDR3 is TGTGCCAGCAGCCCGGACGGGCGCTATGGCTACACCTTC. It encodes CASSPDGRYGYTF.

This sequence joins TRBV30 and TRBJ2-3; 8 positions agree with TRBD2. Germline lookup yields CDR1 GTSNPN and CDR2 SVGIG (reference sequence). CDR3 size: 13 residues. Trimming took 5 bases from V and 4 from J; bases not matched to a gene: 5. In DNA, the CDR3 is TGTGCCTGGGCTGGCGGGGGGCCAGATACGCAGTATTTT. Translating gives CAWAGGGPDTQYF. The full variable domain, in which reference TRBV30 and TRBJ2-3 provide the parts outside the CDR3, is SQTIHQWPATLVQPVGSPLSLECTVEGTSNPNLYWYRQAAGRGLQLLFYSVGIGQISSEVPQNLSASRPQDRQFILSSKKLLLSDSGFYLCAWAGGGPDTQYFGPGTRLTVL.

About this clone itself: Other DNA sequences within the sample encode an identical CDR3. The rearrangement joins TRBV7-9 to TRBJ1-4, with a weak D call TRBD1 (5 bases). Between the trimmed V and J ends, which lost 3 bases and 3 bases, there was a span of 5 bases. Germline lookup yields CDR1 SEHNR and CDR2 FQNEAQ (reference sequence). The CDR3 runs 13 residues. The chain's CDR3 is CASSLGPNEKLFF. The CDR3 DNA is TGTGCCAGCAGCTTGGGGCCTAATGAAAAACTGTTTTTT.

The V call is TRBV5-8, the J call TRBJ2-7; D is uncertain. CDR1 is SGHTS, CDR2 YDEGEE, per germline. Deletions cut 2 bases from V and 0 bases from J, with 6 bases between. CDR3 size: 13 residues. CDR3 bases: TGTGCCAGCAGCTTTATAGACTCCTACGAGCAGTACTTC. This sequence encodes CASSFIDSYEQYF.

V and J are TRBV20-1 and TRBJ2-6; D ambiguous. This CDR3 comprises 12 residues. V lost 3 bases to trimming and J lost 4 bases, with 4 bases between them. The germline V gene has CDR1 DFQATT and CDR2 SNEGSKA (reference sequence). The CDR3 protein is CSASTGANVLTF. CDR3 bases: TGCAGTGCTAGTACCGGGGCCAACGTCCTGACTTTC.

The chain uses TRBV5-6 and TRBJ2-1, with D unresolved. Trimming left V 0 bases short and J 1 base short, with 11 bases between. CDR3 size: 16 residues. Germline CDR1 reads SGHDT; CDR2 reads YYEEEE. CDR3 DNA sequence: TGTGCCAGCAGCTTGGCTATGGCGCGGTCCTACAATGAGCAGTTCTTC. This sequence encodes CASSLAMARSYNEQFF.

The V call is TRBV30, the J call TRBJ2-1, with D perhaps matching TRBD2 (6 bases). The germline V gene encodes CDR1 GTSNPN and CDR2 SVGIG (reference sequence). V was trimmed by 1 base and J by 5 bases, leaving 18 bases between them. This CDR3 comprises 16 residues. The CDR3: CAWSGPGRRPHNEQFF. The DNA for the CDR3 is TGTGCCTGGAGTGGCCCGGGGAGGCGCCCCCACAATGAGCAGTTCTTC.